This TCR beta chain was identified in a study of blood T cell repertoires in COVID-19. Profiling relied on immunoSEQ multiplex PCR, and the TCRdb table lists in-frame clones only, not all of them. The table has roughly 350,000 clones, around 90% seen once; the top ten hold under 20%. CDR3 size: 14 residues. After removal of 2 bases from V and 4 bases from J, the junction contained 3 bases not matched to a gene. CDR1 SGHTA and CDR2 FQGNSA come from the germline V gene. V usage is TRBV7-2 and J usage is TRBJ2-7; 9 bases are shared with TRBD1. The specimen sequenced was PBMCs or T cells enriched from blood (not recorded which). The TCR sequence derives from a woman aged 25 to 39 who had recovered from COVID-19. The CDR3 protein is CASSLNGQGYEQYF. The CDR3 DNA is TGTGCCAGCAGCTTAAATGGACAGGGGTACGAGCAGTACTTC.